Sequencing of this TCR beta chain was carried out in a study of T cells expressing NK-cell markers. Study overall: The TCR beta repertoires originated in sorted CD3+CD56+NKG2C+, CD3+CD56+NKG2C- and CD3+CD56-NKG2C+ T cells.

On this clonotype: Its cognate antigen is unknown.

What made the TCR beta cDNA was 5'RACE template switching with UMIs. No DNA is given; TCRdb re-called the 5' RACE reads and lists each CDR3 protein once. The data include around 470,000 distinct CDR3 sequences; the top ten clones carry under 1.5%. Germline CDR1 SGHRS, CDR2 YFSETQ. This CDR3 region has 16 residues. Findings and caveats of the study: Where several donors were concerned, these clonotypes also led the CD3+CD56-NKG2C+ fraction.

Sequencing was done on a sample of blood T cells: a sorted CD56 or NKG2C T cell subset, CD4+ or CD8+ T cells, or bulk PBMC T cells (not recorded which). The sequence derives from a woman between 45 and 60 years old in good health. V is TRBV5-1 and J is TRBJ2-5; TCRdb designates TRBD1, a call that cannot be tested without DNA. The CDR3 sequence: CASSLQSQGYQETQYF.